The 25 T cell receptor beta chains reported below all come from one sample, sequenced in a study of identical twins. Each CDR3 protein is one row after TCRdb ran MiXCR on the 5' RACE reads. The sample has 600,000 to 800,000 distinct CDR3 sequences, 21% seen once. This sample was shared with a second study, whose subject was T cells expressing NK-cell markers.

What was sequenced was PBMCs. The receptors originated from a young woman in good health.

This clonotype was detected only a few times. The chain uses TRBV20-1 and TRBJ2-1; the D gene is possibly TRBD2 (6 bases). V lost 1 base, J lost 9 bases, and 16 bases lay in between. Germline V CDR1 and CDR2: DFQATT, SNEGSKA (reference sequence). CDR3 size: 14 residues. The CDR3 DNA follows: TGCAGTGCTAGAGTAGTACTAGCTGGCGGTGAGCAGTTCTTC. It specifies CSARVVLAGGEQFF.

The chain recombines TRBV9 with TRBJ2-5; a possible D gene is TRBD1 (5 bases). Germline CDR1 reads SGDLS; CDR2 reads YYNGEE. The CDR3 loop spans 15 amino acids. V lost 2 bases, J lost 5 bases, and 16 bases lay in between. In nucleotides, the CDR3 is TGTGCCAGCAGCGTGAGCCCGCTTAAGGGGGAGACCCAGTACTTC. Translated, it gives CASSVSPLKGETQYF.

Only a few counts were recorded for this clonotype. The chain uses TRBV20-1 and TRBJ2-7; the match to TRBD2 covers 10 bases. Losses at the gene ends were 0 bases for V and 1 base for J; bases not matched to a gene: 3. There are 15 residues in the CDR3. From germline, CDR1 is DFQATT and CDR2 SNEGSKA (reference sequence). CDR3 sequence (DNA): TGCAGTGCTAGAGAGGGACTAGCGTCTTCCTACGAGCAGTACTTC. It is translated as CSAREGLASSYEQYF.

This rearrangement joins TRBV5-1 to TRBJ1-1; 10 nucleotides align to TRBD1. Germline values: CDR1 SGHRS, CDR2 YFSETQ. V shed 4 bases, J shed 4 bases, and the junction held 7 bases outside the gene matches. This CDR3 contains 15 residues. As DNA, the CDR3 is TGCGCCAGCAGCCCCCGACAGGGGGCCAGCACTGAAGCTTTCTTT. It specifies CASSPRQGASTEAFF.

This clonotype was found a few times. The genes are TRBV9 and TRBJ2-1; TRBD2 matches at 10 bases. Germline trimming cut 0 bases from V and 8 bases from J; bases unmatched to any gene: 8. From germline, CDR1 is SGDLS and CDR2 YYNGEE. This CDR3 contains 16 residues. The CDR3 DNA follows: TGTGCCAGCAGCGTAGTTCGAGCGGGGGGGAGGGATGAGCAGTTCTTC. Encoded protein: CASSVVRAGGRDEQFF.

This clonotype was counted only a few times. The chain recombines TRBV5-1 with TRBJ1-5; D uncertain. Germline values: CDR1 SGHRS, CDR2 YFSETQ. V lost 2 bases to trimming and J lost 5 bases, with 14 bases between them. The CDR3 spans 15 residues. The CDR3 here is CASSLTDFQYQPQHF. CDR3 bases: TGCGCCAGCAGCTTAACGGACTTTCAATATCAGCCCCAGCATTTT.

This chain's CDR3 is CASSLGRPAGNYEQYF. The CDR3 bases are TGTGCCAGCAGCTTAGGTCGGCCAGCGGGAAACTACGAGCAGTACTTC. V is TRBV7-8 and J is TRBJ2-7, with 7 bases aligning to TRBD2. The junction had 9 bases not matched to a gene; V was cut back by 1 base and J by 3 bases. Germline-derived CDR1 and CDR2 are SGHVS and FQNEAQ. CDR3 length: 16 amino acids. Full variable domain (remainder filled in from reference TRBV7-8 and TRBJ2-7): GAGVSQSPRYKVAKRGQDVALRCDPISGHVSLFWYQQALGQGPEFLTYFQNEAQLDKSGLPSDRFFAERPEGSVSTLKIQRTQQEDSAVYLCASSLGRPAGNYEQYFGPGTRLTVT.

The chain carries TRBV5-6 and TRBJ2-1, with TRBD2 as a possible D gene (6 bases). The germline V gene encodes CDR1 SGHDT and CDR2 YYEEEE. The CDR3 is made up of 15 amino acids. With 1 base removed from V and 8 bases from J, the gap between germline ends came to 16 bases. CDR3 loop: CASSLLWEALHEQFF. CDR3 DNA sequence: TGTGCCAGCAGCTTGTTATGGGAGGCCCTCCATGAGCAGTTCTTC.

This clonotype has just a few counts. The J gene is TRBJ2-4, the V gene TRBV4-1, with D unresolved. CDR3 length: 15 amino acids. V gave up 1 base and J gave up 0 bases, with 7 bases separating them. The germline CDR1 and CDR2 sequences are MGHRA and YSYEKL. The DNA for the CDR3 is TGCGCCAGCAGCCAAGCCAACCTAGCCAAAAACATTCAGTACTTC. This codes for CASSQANLAKNIQYF.

J is TRBJ1-6 and V is TRBV12-3 or TRBV12-4; no definite D call. Trimming stripped 5 bases from V and 3 bases from J, with 8 bases between. The CDR3 is 14 residues long. DNA of the CDR3: TGTGCCAGCAGTGCACAAAGCTATAATTCACCCCTCCACTTT. Protein: CASSAQSYNSPLHF.

This chain uses TRBV3-1 with TRBJ2-3; perhaps TRBD1 as D (5 bases). Germline lookup yields CDR1 LGHDT and CDR2 YNNKEL (reference sequence). The CDR3 runs 13 residues. Trimming pared 4 bases from V and 6 bases from J, leaving 11 bases between. The chain's CDR3 is CASSPPGQDTQYF. For the CDR3, the DNA is TGTGCCAGCAGCCCCCCAGGGCAGGATACGCAGTATTTT.

The chain joins TRBV27 to TRBJ2-3; 8 positions agree with TRBD2. CDR1 is MNHEY and CDR2 is SMNVEV in the germline V gene (reference sequence). The CDR3 consists of 15 residues. V lost 5 bases and J lost 1; bases outside the gene matches: 5. The DNA of the CDR3 is TGTGCCAGCAGTATAAGCGGGGGACGCACAGATACGCAGTATTTT. The encoded protein is CASSISGGRTDTQYF.

This sequence joins TRBV2 and TRBJ2-3, with D possibly matching TRBD2 (5 bases). Germline lookup yields CDR1 SNHLY and CDR2 FYNNEI. The ends were cut back, 6 bases at V and 2 bases at J, with 12 bases in the middle. CDR3 size: 14 residues. CDR3 nucleotides: TGTGCCAGCAGGGGGAGTTGGATCACAGATACGCAGTATTTT. Amino acids: CASRGSWITDTQYF.

This clonotype was found a few times. V gene TRBV5-1 combines with J gene TRBJ2-3; D could derive from TRBD1 or TRBD2 (6 bases each). Trimming stripped 4 bases from V and 6 bases from J, with 15 bases between. Looked up from germline, CDR1 is SGHRS and CDR2 is YFSETQ. This CDR3 is built from 14 residues. The DNA of the CDR3 is TGCGCCAGCAGCCCCACGGGGGCTCGGGATACGCAGTATTTT. Amino acid sequence: CASSPTGARDTQYF.

V gene TRBV29-1 combines with J gene TRBJ2-7, with TRBD2 matching over 7 bases. Trimming at V came to 3 bases and at J to 3 bases, leaving 8 bases not matched to a gene. The CDR3 consists of 14 residues. Looked up from germline, CDR1 is SQVTM and CDR2 is ANQGSEA. CDR3 sequence reads: CSVEGGGVSYEQYF. The CDR3 DNA sequence: TGCAGCGTTGAGGGGGGGGGTGTAAGCTACGAGCAGTACTTC.

A few counts support this clonotype. The V call is TRBV6-5, the J call TRBJ2-2, with D uncertain. This CDR3 spans 15 amino acids. The germline V gene has CDR1 MNHEY and CDR2 SVGAGI. V was pared by 2 bases and J by 0 bases, with 7 bases between. In DNA, the CDR3 is TGTGCCAGCAGTTACGTGTGGGCGAACACCGGGGAGCTGTTTTTT. This gives the protein CASSYVWANTGELFF.

The CDR3 DNA follows: TGTGCCAGCAGTCGAGGCCTGACTAGCGGGAGATACGAGCAGTACTTC. Translating it yields CASSRGLTSGRYEQYF. The V call is TRBV6-1, the J call TRBJ2-7, with 12 positions matching TRBD2. CDR1 is MNHNS, CDR2 SASEGT, per germline. The CDR3 covers 16 residues. J gave up 4 bases and V 5 bases, and 9 bases lay outside the gene matches.

The J gene is TRBJ2-7, the V gene TRBV6-2 or TRBV6-3, with a tentative D call TRBD2 (5 bases). Germline CDR1 MNHEY, CDR2 SVGEGT. The CDR3 is made up of 17 amino acids. Deletions cut 1 base from V and 6 bases from J, with 22 bases between. The CDR3: CASSYFLGKTGEGEQYF. The DNA for the CDR3 is TGTGCCAGCAGTTACTTCCTGGGGAAAACGGGTGAGGGCGAGCAGTACTTC.

This clonotype was found many times. V and J are TRBV3-1 and TRBJ2-7; TRBD2 agrees at 10 bases. The J segment lost 3 bases and the V segment lost 1 base, leaving 3 bases of the junction unmatched. CDR3 length equals 15 residues. Looked up from germline, CDR1 is LGHDT and CDR2 is YNNKEL (reference sequence). CDR3 coding DNA: TGTGCCAGCAGCCAAGGGCCTAGCGGGGGCTACGAGCAGTACTTC. It translates to CASSQGPSGGYEQYF.

This clonotype was picked up a small number of times. The chain recombines TRBV15 with TRBJ2-3; 7 nucleotides align to TRBD1. The CDR3 runs to 12 residues. Losses at the gene ends were 7 bases for V and 4 bases for J; bases not matched to a gene: 2. Per germline, CDR1 LNHNV and CDR2 YYDKDF (reference sequence). The CDR3 spells CATNQGADTQYF. The CDR3 DNA is TGTGCCACCAATCAGGGGGCAGATACGCAGTATTTT.

J is TRBJ2-1 and V is TRBV20-1; D unresolved. The V and J ends lost 0 bases and 4 bases respectively, with 19 bases between them. From germline, CDR1 is DFQATT and CDR2 SNEGSKA (reference sequence). This CDR3 comprises 17 residues. In nucleotides, the CDR3 is TGCAGTGCTAGAGATTCAACGAAGGTTCCCCCGTACAATGAGCAGTTCTTC. Amino acids: CSARDSTKVPPYNEQFF.

This clonotype has a count of ten or more. The chain employs TRBV20-1 and TRBJ1-1, with TRBD1 as a possible D gene (6 bases). Trimming took 5 bases from V and 3 from J, leaving 16 bases between them. This CDR3 is 14 amino acids long. CDR1 is DFQATT, CDR2 SNEGSKA, per germline (reference sequence). The CDR3 spells CSAAMTGVDTEAFF. The CDR3 DNA is TGCAGTGCTGCGATGACAGGAGTTGACACTGAAGCTTTCTTT.

The table lists this clonotype with many counts. The chain joins TRBV20-1 to TRBJ2-1, with 7 bases matching TRBD2. Germline V lookup: CDR1 DFQATT, CDR2 SNEGSKA (reference sequence). The CDR3 contains 14 residues. V shed 5 bases, J shed 6 bases, and the junction held 10 bases outside the gene matches. CDR3 sequence: CSARQGAGSNEQFF. The CDR3 DNA follows: TGCAGTGCTCGCCAGGGAGCGGGAAGCAATGAGCAGTTCTTC.

This clonotype was seen many times. V and J are TRBV20-1 and TRBJ1-4; tentative D call: TRBD1 (5 bases). Trimming cost V 0 bases and J 10 bases, with 24 bases left between them. The germline CDR1 and CDR2 sequences are DFQATT and SNEGSKA (reference sequence). The CDR3 has 17 amino acids. The CDR3 DNA is TGCAGTGCTAGAGATGGGCAGGGAAGACGAATTTTCGGAAAACTGTTTTTT. Translated, it gives CSARDGQGRRIFGKLFF.

This clonotype was counted only a few times. The chain links TRBV2 to TRBJ2-3; a possible D gene is TRBD2 (6 bases). CDR3 length equals 14 residues. Per germline, CDR1 SNHLY and CDR2 FYNNEI. The V end was cut by 6 bases, the J end by 5 bases, with 15 bases between. The CDR3 nucleotides read TGTGCCAGCAGCCTTACTGAGGGAGGAGATACGCAGTATTTT. Translated, it gives CASSLTEGGDTQYF.